A selection of T cell receptor beta chains follows, all from one sample in a study of blood T cells in healthy people across ages. TCRdb analysed the 5' RACE reads with MiXCR anew, one entry per CDR3 protein. The sample shows 700,000 to 1,000,000 distinct CDR3 sequences, roughly 44% of them seen only once. Sequencing was carried out using blood. These receptors were collected from a man aged 55 to 69 in good health. CDR3s include the opening cysteine and the closing phenylalanine or tryptophan. The D gene is left open where the match is weak. Only part of the rows carry a size: once, few, many, or a class if the clone is expanded.

TRBV30	-	-	TRBJ2-7	TGTGCCTGGAGTCATGGATGGACCTACGAGCAGTACTTC	CAWSHGWTYEQYF
TRBV10-3	few	-	TRBJ2-5	TGTGCCATCAGTACCTCCCTACGGGCTCAAGAGACCCAGTACTTC	CAISTSLRAQETQYF
TRBV20-1	few	-	TRBJ2-5	TGCAGTGCTAGAGATTCTGGAGCAGCCGGAGAGACCCAGTACTTC	CSARDSGAAGETQYF
TRBV10-3	-	TRBD1	TRBJ1-4	TGTGCCATCAGTGAGCGGGGGACCGGGACAGGGAATGAAAAACTGTTTTTT	CAISERGTGTGNEKLFF
TRBV28	-	TRBD2	TRBJ2-7	TGTGCCAGCAACTCGGGGGGAGGTGGGTCCTACGAGCAGTACTTC	CASNSGGGGSYEQYF
TRBV12-3/TRBV12-4	-	-	TRBJ2-1	TGTGCCAGCACCAGAGGAGCGGACTACAATGAGCAGTTCTTC	CASTRGADYNEQFF
TRBV5-5	few	-	TRBJ2-4	TGTGCCAGCAGCCCCCCCCAGGACATTCAGTACTTC	CASSPPQDIQYF
TRBV11-3	few	-	TRBJ2-4	TGTGCCAGCAGCCGATTACCGGCGGACATTCAGTACTTC	CASSRLPADIQYF
TRBV12-3/TRBV12-4	-	-	TRBJ1-5	TGTGCCAGCAGTCGCACAGGGCCTCAGCCCCAGCATTTT	CASSRTGPQPQHF
TRBV11-1	few	TRBD1	TRBJ2-7	TGTGCCAGCAGTTGGGACAGGGACTACGAGCAGTACTTC	CASSWDRDYEQYF
TRBV20-1	-	-	TRBJ1-2	TGCAGTGCTAGGAAACAGGGTCTAGACTATGGCTACACCTTC	CSARKQGLDYGYTF
TRBV20-1	few	TRBD2	TRBJ2-7	TGCAGTGCTAAGGGACTATCCACCTACGAGCAGTACTTC	CSAKGLSTYEQYF
TRBV7-9	few	TRBD1	TRBJ1-2	TGTGCCAGCAGCTTAGCCGGGACAGGGGCGGGTCACTATGGCTACACCTTC	CASSLAGTGAGHYGYTF